A selection of T cell receptor beta chains follows, all from one sample in a study of CXCR3-negative and CXCR3-positive naive CD8 T cells. TCRdb reworked the 5' RACE reads into one entry per CDR3 protein, no DNA. This sample carries around 92,000 distinct CDR3 sequences, with over 1.5% going to the ten biggest clones. Sequencing was carried out using naive CXCR3- CD8+ T cells from blood. All receptors come from a human donor in good health. Some clones in this sample may be carry-over from other donors' samples. CDR3s include the opening cysteine and the closing phenylalanine or tryptophan. Fields, in order: V gene, J gene, CDR3 length, CDR3 protein.

TRBV29-1	TRBJ1-2	12	CSVESGQRGYTF
TRBV7-9	TRBJ1-2	13	CASSRDRGDGYTF
TRBV4-3	TRBJ1-1	14	CASSQDIRNTEAFF
TRBV7-2	TRBJ2-7	13	CASSYFNFHEQYF
TRBV7-9	TRBJ2-5	14	CASSILGGMETQYF
TRBV15	TRBJ1-5	15	CATSVWDSPNQPQHF
TRBV7-9	TRBJ1-1	14	CASSPVLGNTEAFF
TRBV20-1	TRBJ2-7	14	CSARSVSSSYEQYF
TRBV27	TRBJ2-2	15	CASSLNAGDTGELFF
TRBV12-3/TRBV12-4	TRBJ2-1	12	CASSLTGDEQFF
TRBV28	TRBJ2-5	14	CASSSFERQETQYF
TRBV6-6	TRBJ1-1	14	CASSYGPQSPEAFF
TRBV13	TRBJ2-2	14	CASSPGGNTGELFF
TRBV27	TRBJ2-1	16	CASSWLLAGGSNEQFF
TRBV12-3/TRBV12-4	TRBJ1-1	15	CASSLTFPSNTEAFF
TRBV7-2	TRBJ2-5	15	CASSPGTVRQETQYF
TRBV12-3/TRBV12-4	TRBJ2-1	14	CASSLGTRDNEQFF
TRBV29-1	TRBJ2-4	15	CSVSGGALAKNIQYF
TRBV5-5	TRBJ2-3	15	CASSIPGGEADTQYF
TRBV11-2	TRBJ2-5	15	CASSLVGDYQETQYF
TRBV5-1	TRBJ1-1	15	CASSFTGPWNTEAFF
TRBV7-3	TRBJ2-1	12	CASSSPNNEQFF
TRBV15	TRBJ2-6	17	CATSRGDRVSGANVLTF
TRBV20-1	TRBJ2-4	16	CSAANLQGDVKNIQYF
TRBV7-9	TRBJ2-5	14	CASSSPAGQETQYF
TRBV4-3	TRBJ2-7	14	CASSQGQGRDEQYF
TRBV7-9	TRBJ2-1	16	CASSPGDSGSYVEQFF
TRBV29-1	TRBJ2-1	12	CSVWDSDNEQFF
TRBV27	TRBJ1-3	15	CASSPGQGLGNTIYF
TRBV7-9	TRBJ1-4	15	CASSLLTGGEEKLFF
TRBV18	TRBJ2-5	16	CASSPPLRDSEETQYF
TRBV29-1	TRBJ2-7	11	CSVEEGVEQYF
TRBV29-1	TRBJ2-7	12	CSVVAGGGEQYF
TRBV7-9	TRBJ2-7	14	CASSETGRSYEQYF
TRBV29-1	TRBJ1-1	12	CSAGISNTEAFF
TRBV28	TRBJ2-7	14	CASSLRQGFYEQYF
TRBV27	TRBJ2-3	15	CASSFFPNPTDTQYF
TRBV3-1	TRBJ2-7	14	CASSQVFKVNEQYF
TRBV2	TRBJ1-1	14	CASSPTGFSTEAFF
TRBV7-6	TRBJ2-5	16	CASSSEPLAGQETQYF
TRBV13	TRBJ2-5	16	CASSLRLAGAQETQYF
TRBV29-1	TRBJ1-2	11	CSVDPDFGYTF
TRBV12-3/TRBV12-4	TRBJ2-1	11	CASGREDEQFF
TRBV7-3	TRBJ2-5	13	CASSPGTEETQYF
TRBV6-5	TRBJ1-5	16	CASSTGTGGGYQPQHF
TRBV7-9	TRBJ2-7	18	CASSFGTWASMGVYEQYF
TRBV9	TRBJ2-2	17	CASSVGRLADITGELFF
TRBV7-8	TRBJ1-6	15	CASSTDRDVNSPLHF
TRBV7-6	TRBJ2-2	17	CASSLVGATKANGELFF
TRBV15	TRBJ2-1	16	CATSREGSGQANEQFF
TRBV20-1	TRBJ2-1	11	CSAPRGHEQFF
TRBV29-1	TRBJ2-1	13	CSVRDAAYNEQFF
TRBV10-3	TRBJ2-2	17	CAISESSGEGGTGELFF
TRBV15	TRBJ2-5	17	CATSPEKFGSQQETQYF
TRBV29-1	TRBJ2-7	17	CSVDGPRTMSENYEQYF
TRBV12-3/TRBV12-4	TRBJ1-5	15	CASSTSGGGNQPQHF